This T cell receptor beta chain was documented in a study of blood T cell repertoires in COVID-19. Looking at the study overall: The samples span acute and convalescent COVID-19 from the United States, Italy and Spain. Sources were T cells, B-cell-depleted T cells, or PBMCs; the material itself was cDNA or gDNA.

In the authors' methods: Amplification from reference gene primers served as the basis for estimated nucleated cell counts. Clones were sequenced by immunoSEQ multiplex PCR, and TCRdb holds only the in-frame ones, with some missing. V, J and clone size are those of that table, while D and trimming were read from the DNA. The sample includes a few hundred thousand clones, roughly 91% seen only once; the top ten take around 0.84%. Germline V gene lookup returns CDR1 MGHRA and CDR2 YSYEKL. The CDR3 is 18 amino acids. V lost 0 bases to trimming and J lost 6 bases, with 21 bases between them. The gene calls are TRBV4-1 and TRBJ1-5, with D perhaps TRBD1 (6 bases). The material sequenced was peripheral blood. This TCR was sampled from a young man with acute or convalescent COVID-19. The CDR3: CASSQESGLGGASQPQHF. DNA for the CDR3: TGCGCCAGCAGCCAAGAATCCGGACTTGGGGGGGCAAGTCAGCCCCAGCATTTT.